This T cell receptor beta chain was recorded in a study of cytomegalovirus exposure and HLA in healthy donors (TCRdb year 2017). Concerning the study at large: The approximately 710 repertoires of the first cohort and the 110 or so validation repertoires were produced on the same platform, according to a later analysis. The study aimed to test whether signatures of past pathogen exposure could be identified by cataloging public T cell receptors. A separate validation cohort of more than 100 different subjects was used in addition to the 666-subject first cohort. To predict cytomegalovirus infection status, the study brought together high-throughput TCR immunosequencing, statistical association of individual TCRs with disease status, and machine learning. Study-wide findings and limitations: In both the original and validation cohorts, the classifier was reported to diagnose cytomegalovirus status with high specificity and sensitivity. It was suggested by the authors that the approach could potentially be generalized to other disease states and immunological phenotypes. A later analysis lacked HLA typing for the validation cohort, so it scored co-occurrence in that cohort across all 120 or so repertoires. The study gave a list of about 160 TCR beta chains associated with cytomegalovirus. Three of the identified cytomegalovirus-associated TCR beta chains were confirmed in vitro to be specific for cytomegalovirus antigens. While some public TCRs were present in many individuals, most TCR sequences turned up only very rarely across donors. Of the cluster scores, 85% to 95% were above 0 in a later analysis, which found that TCRs clustered in the first cohort also tended to co-occur in the approximately 110 validation repertoires.

This clone was picked up a small number of times. Its antigen is unknown. Within one base of it there is no much larger clone, and no base qualities were kept. The donors were included in the validation cohort of 100 to 150 subjects, a group kept apart from the approximately 670-subject first cohort. Trimming removed 6 bases from V and 0 bases from J, leaving 15 bases between the germline ends. Reading the germline V gene (reference sequence) gives CDR1 PRHDT and CDR2 FYEKMQ. The CDR3 numbers 17 residues from cysteine through phenylalanine. Only the CDR3 DNA is retained, 51 bases long and in frame from the first base. The library came from the immunoSEQ multiplex PCR assay. As for the authors' bioinformatics: A statistical classification framework was developed to diagnose cytomegalovirus status using the catalog of TCR beta chain sequences. TCRdb carries this immuneACCESS record with in-frame sequences only. Its versions omit some clonotypes, under half of them owing to an unresolved V gene in the studies checked, with the rest unexplained. V, J and clone size are taken as reported in that table, and D and trimming were inferred from the DNA itself. This sample is represented by 150,000 to 200,000 clones; approximately 84% of them were singletons. The ten largest clones capture approximately 7% of the sample.

Sequencing was done on a sample of PBMCs. The source of this sequence is a man aged 18 to 35 in good health and CMV-seropositive. This receptor chain uses TRBV13 and TRBJ2-6; the D segment could be TRBD1, given 6 matching bases. This receptor carries the CDR3 CASSLQGPRSGANVLTF. The DNA sequence is TGTGCCAGCAGTCTTCAGGGGCCTCGCTCTGGGGCCAACGTCCTGACTTTC.